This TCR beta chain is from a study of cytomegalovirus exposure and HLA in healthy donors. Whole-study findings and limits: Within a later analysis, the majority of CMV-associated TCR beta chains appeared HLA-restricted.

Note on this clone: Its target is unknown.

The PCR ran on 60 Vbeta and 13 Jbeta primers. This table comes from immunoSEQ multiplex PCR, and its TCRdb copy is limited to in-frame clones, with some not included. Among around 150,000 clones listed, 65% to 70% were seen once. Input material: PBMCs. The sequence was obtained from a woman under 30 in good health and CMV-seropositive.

The CDR3, as DNA: TGTGCCAGCAGCCGGGACACAACCTACGAGCAGTACTTC. Residues: CASSRDTTYEQYF. The chain employs TRBV7-3 and TRBJ2-7, with TRBD1 as a possible D gene (6 bases). Germline V CDR1 and CDR2: SGHTA, FQGTGA. V gave up 5 bases and J gave up 2 bases, with 10 bases separating them. The CDR3 runs to 13 residues.